This T cell receptor (beta chain) is drawn from a study of control samples from healthy donors and cancer patients. This clone was found once. Germline V lookup: CDR1 ENHRY, CDR2 SYGVKD. With 4 bases removed from V and 0 bases from J, the gap between germline ends came to 12 bases. This CDR3 comprises 16 residues. Repertoires were generated with immunoSEQ multiplex PCR, while TCRdb's copy carries only in-frame clones and drops some. The data contain about 150,000 clones, 90% to 95% of them singletons. The chain links TRBV10-3 to TRBJ1-4; D gene unclear. The sequencing sample was made of blood. The TCR originated in a woman younger than 35 in good health. CDR3: CAISGGGRTTNEKLFF. DNA of the CDR3: TGTGCCATCAGTGGCGGAGGGAGGACAACTAATGAAAAACTGTTTTTT.